This paragraph covers one T cell receptor (beta chain) sequence. This receptor's antigen is unknown. There are no base qualities to consult, and no much larger clone falls within one base. To demonstrate the VDJtools post-analysis software, the study profiled TCR beta repertoires from the peripheral blood of 10 to 15 young patients with multiple sclerosis. The multiple sclerosis patients were children and adolescents ranging in age from roughly 6 to 16 years. Including the terminal cysteine and phenylalanine, the CDR3 comprises 16 residues. Only CDR3 DNA remains: 48 bases, in frame from the first base. V ends up 10 bases short and J 8 bases short, with an unmatched junction base count of 16. The data were obtained in a study of post-analysis software for immune sequencing data (dated by TCRdb to the mid-2010s). About the full investigation: Disease courses on record covered relapsing-remitting, secondary progressive and progressive-relapsing multiple sclerosis, though some patients had no subtype annotation. The multiple sclerosis patient repertoires were compared with about a dozen previously published healthy control repertoires from donors aged about 6 to 26 years. A subset of samples was prepared in parallel using single-end sample barcoding, then pooled and co-amplified after Illumina adapter ligation. Results and caveats for the whole study, not just this receptor: Patients showed significantly higher frequencies than controls for several TRBV segments, among them TRBV5-6, TRBV5-1 and TRBV20-1. Compared with controls, multiple sclerosis patients had significantly lower normalized Chao1 diversity, a finding suggesting substantial peripheral T-cell clonal expansion. When samples were clustered directly using the F measure, samples prepared in the same batch co-clustered strongly, which prompted a batch-effect correction. The multiple sclerosis patient group was slightly younger than the control group.

The library was obtained by PCR. TCRdb shows the sequencer as Illumina HiSeq 2500. To reduce PCR and sequencing biases, unique molecular identifiers were incorporated into the TCR beta cDNA libraries. Approximately 500,000 cDNA molecules were obtained per 1 to 10 million input T cells, so each molecule approximated one T cell. Patient libraries were prepared and sequenced with the same protocol used for the earlier healthy control dataset. Within a given batch, samples were prepared together, multiplexed and sequenced on the same HiSeq lane. On the authors' methods: MIGEC handled the raw barcoded reads, throwing out single-read molecular identifier groups before consensus assembly and CDR3 extraction. Clonotype tables were post-analysed with VDJtools, and diversity was normalized by down-sampling all datasets to the smallest sample size. In repertoire overlap clustering, CDR3 amino acid sequences, but not nucleotide sequences, were matched to correct batch-related cross-sample contamination. The raw public reads went through TCRdb reprocessing: fastp at Q25, MiXCR clone calling, in-frame beta chains kept. Entries are consolidated by CDR3 protein sequence, retaining the most common genes and DNA. TCRdb's processing, not the authors' own work, is the source of the V and J calls. This sample gives over 300,000 distinct CDR3 sequences in total; approximately 33% of them show up just once. Over 10% of the sample is held by the ten biggest clonotypes.

Rearrangement joined TRBV12-3 or TRBV12-4 to TRBJ2-1, and 11 junctional nucleotides match TRBD1. The sample was blood. This TCR was sampled from a girl aged 5 to 17 with multiple sclerosis. The CDR3 region: CANSPSRDRGVYEQFF. The nucleotide sequence reads TGTGCCAACAGCCCAAGCCGGGACAGGGGGGTGTATGAGCAGTTCTTC.